This paragraph covers one T cell receptor (beta chain) sequence. The CDR3 has 14 residues. The V and J ends lost 1 base and 7 bases, in that order; junction bases with no gene match: 4. Germline-derived CDR1 and CDR2 are SGHRS and YFSETQ. PCR involved 60 Vbeta and 13 Jbeta primers. The protocol was immunoSEQ multiplex PCR, while the TCRdb copy is restricted to in-frame clones and leaves out a portion. The sample has about 90,000 clones, approximately 60% seen once. The sample originates from a study of cytomegalovirus exposure and HLA in healthy donors. The rearrangement links TRBV5-1 to TRBJ2-1, with 8 bases lining up with TRBD1. Material for sequencing was PBMCs. The sequence came from a woman in her forties or fifties in good health and CMV-seropositive. Written as DNA, the CDR3 is TGCGCCAGCAGCTTGAGGACAGGGTCTAATGAGCAGTTCTTC. Protein product: CASSLRTGSNEQFF.